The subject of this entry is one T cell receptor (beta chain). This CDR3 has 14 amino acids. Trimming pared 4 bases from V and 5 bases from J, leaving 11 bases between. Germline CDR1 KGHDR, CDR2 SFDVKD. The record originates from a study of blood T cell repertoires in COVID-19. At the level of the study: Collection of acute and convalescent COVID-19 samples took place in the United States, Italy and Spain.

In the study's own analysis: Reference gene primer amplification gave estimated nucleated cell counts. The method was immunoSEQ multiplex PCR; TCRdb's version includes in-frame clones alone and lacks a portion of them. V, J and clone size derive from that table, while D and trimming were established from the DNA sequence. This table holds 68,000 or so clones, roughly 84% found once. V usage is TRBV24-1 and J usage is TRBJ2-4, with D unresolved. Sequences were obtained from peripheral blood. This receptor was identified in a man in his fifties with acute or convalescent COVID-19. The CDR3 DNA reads TGTGCCACCAGTGACCGCTTGGCCCAAAACATTCAGTACTTC. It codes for CATSDRLAQNIQYF.